These 12 T cell receptor delta chains were sequenced from one sample in a study of Vδ1+ human thymocytes. The template was reverse-transcribed extracted RNA. CDR3 amplicons came from multiplex PCR with pooled V-gene forward and constant-region reverse primers. TCRdb re-processed the multiplex PCR reads using CATT. The sample lists about 25,000 delta-chain clones; around 32% were seen once. Their cognate antigens are unknown. Study-wide results and limits: In the thymus, TRG and TRD repertoires looked highly polyclonal with Gaussian CDR3 lengths.

Source material: Vdelta1+ gamma-delta thymocytes from the thymus. Indicated subset: FACS-sorted CD3+ TCRalphabeta- TCRVdelta1+ TCRVdelta2- thymocytes. The receptors come from a boy in the first two years of life who had congenital heart surgery.

By share, this clone counts as medium-sized. Distinct nucleotide sequences in the sample also encode this CDR3. The chain uses TRDV1 and TRDJ1; D is perhaps TRDD3 (5 bases). Germline-derived CDR1 and CDR2 are TSWWSYY and QGS. Trimming cost V 3 bases and J 1 base, with 18 bases left between them. The CDR3 consists of 17 residues. This CDR3 is CALGDVRRGLSTDKLIF. CDR3 bases: TGTGCTCTTGGGGATGTACGACGGGGACTCTCCACCGATAAACTCATCTTT.

This clone was found a few times. This sequence may be a read error, since a much larger clone differs from it by one base. The V call is TRDV2, the J call TRDJ1, with D perhaps TRDD3 (5 bases). The CDR3 loop spans 16 amino acids. The germline V and J ends were trimmed by 5 bases and 0 bases, with 18 bases remaining between them. Germline V gene lookup returns CDR1 GEAIGNYY and CDR2 EKD. The CDR3 sequence is CACAEDTTVYTDKLIF. In DNA, the CDR3 is TGTGCCTGTGCCGAAGATACAACGGTTTACACCGATAAACTCATCTTT.

V is TRDV1 and J is TRDJ1; 9 bases align to TRDD3. This CDR3 contains 20 residues. Germline V gives CDR1 TSWWSYY, CDR2 QGS. Germline trimming cut 1 base from V and 0 bases from J; bases unmatched to any gene: 15. The DNA of the CDR3 is TGTGCTCTTGGGGAACCCCCGGATCAGTACTGGGGGAGGTACACCGATAAACTCATCTTT. Translating it yields CALGEPPDQYWGRYTDKLIF.

This chain connects TRDV1 to TRDJ1; 9 nucleotides align to TRDD3. CDR1 is TSWWSYY and CDR2 is QGS in the germline V gene. V was pared by 0 bases and J by 4 bases, with 21 bases of the junction left unmatched. The CDR3 is 21 residues long. Written as DNA, the CDR3 is TGTGCTCTTGGGGAACTATCGATTGAGTGGCCTTGGGGGATAAGGGGCGATAAACTCATCTTT. Encoded protein: CALGELSIEWPWGIRGDKLIF.

The genes are TRDV1 and TRDJ1; 9 nucleotides match TRDD3. Germline CDR1 reads TSWWSYY; CDR2 reads QGS. This CDR3 is 23 amino acids long. V was clipped by 5 bases and J by 4 bases; unmatched bases: 32. CDR3 sequence: CALGQHRFQDPSVPGDTRDKLIF. The CDR3 DNA reads TGTGCTCTTGGGCAACACCGCTTCCAGGATCCTAGTGTACCGGGGGATACCCGCGATAAACTCATCTTT.

This clone is labeled as medium-sized (0.01 to 0.1%). This chain joins TRDV1 and TRDJ1; D unclear. Germline V lookup: CDR1 TSWWSYY, CDR2 QGS. This CDR3 contains 10 residues. The ends were cut back, 5 bases at V and 6 bases at J, with 4 bases in the middle. CDR3 coding DNA: TGTGCTCTTGGGAAACATAAACTCATCTTT. Translated, it gives CALGKHKLIF.

There are many counts of this clone. V is TRDV1 and J is TRDJ1; D is unclear. V lost 6 bases and J lost 0, with 17 bases in between. Germline V gives CDR1 TSWWSYY, CDR2 QGS. CDR3 length: 16 residues. The CDR3 spells CALGSPGGSYTDKLIF. CDR3 sequence (DNA): TGTGCTCTTGGCTCCCCGGGCGGGAGCTACACCGATAAACTCATCTTT.

This clone has only a few counts. The rearrangement links TRDV1 to TRDJ1, with 11 bases that match TRDD3. Trimming cost V 2 bases and J 2 bases; bases outside gene matches: 25. Germline V gives CDR1 TSWWSYY, CDR2 QGS. The CDR3 is 23 amino acids. CDR3 amino acids: CALGEGPLSLGDTQVGRTDKLIF. The CDR3 nucleotides read TGTGCTCTTGGGGAAGGGCCCCTCAGCTTGGGGGATACGCAGGTGGGGAGGACCGATAAACTCATCTTT.

The chain uses TRDV1 and TRDJ1; weak D call: TRDD2 (7 bases). This CDR3 spans 23 amino acids. Trimming took off 0 bases at V and 2 bases at J, with 34 bases between the two ends. From germline, CDR1 is TSWWSYY and CDR2 QGS. The CDR3 DNA follows: TGTGCTCTTGGGGAACTCTCCAGCCTTCCTCTTAATGGGATAGTCCCTCCGACCGATAAACTCATCTTT. As protein: CALGELSSLPLNGIVPPTDKLIF.

Concerning this clone: The junction does not match germline at one end; this may be a read error. This CDR3 is also generated by other DNA sequences in the sample. The rearrangement uses TRDV1 and TRDJ1, with 13 bases fitting TRDD3. CDR3 length: 22 amino acids. In germline, CDR1 is TSWWSYY, CDR2 QGS. In DNA form, the CDR3 reads TGTGCCCTTGGGGCGAGCTTTCCCCTAAGTCCTTTACTGGGGGATACGCGGACAAAACTCATCTTT. Translation: CALGASFPLSPLLGDTRTKLIF.

This chain connects TRDV1 to TRDJ1, with D uncertain. Germline V gives CDR1 TSWWSYY, CDR2 QGS. Trimming took off 2 bases at V and 0 bases at J, with 4 bases between the two ends. The CDR3 totals 13 residues. The CDR3 spells CALGEGNTDKLIF. Here the CDR3 DNA reads TGTGCTCTTGGGGAAGGGAACACCGATAAACTCATCTTT.

A few counts support this clone. V usage is TRDV1 and J usage is TRDJ1, with 13 positions matching TRDD3. CDR1 and CDR2 from the germline V gene are TSWWSYY and QGS. CDR3 length: 29 residues. Trimming cost V 2 bases and J 2 bases; bases outside gene matches: 41. CDR3 in amino acids: CALGEVWVSTPLYRFMVLGDTRATDKLIF. CDR3 coding DNA: TGTGCTCTTGGGGAAGTTTGGGTCTCCACCCCTTTGTACCGGTTCATGGTACTGGGGGATACGAGGGCAACCGATAAACTCATCTTT.